The 7 T cell receptor beta chains given below trace back to one sample, sequenced in a study of T cell responses to AZD1222 COVID-19 vaccine. The protocol was immunoSEQ multiplex PCR, while the TCRdb copy is restricted to in-frame clones and leaves out a portion. The sample includes around 140,000 clones, 70% to 90% seen only once; the top ten take under 9.5%. The source material was peripheral blood, sampled on day 0 of AZD1222 vaccination. These receptor sequences come from an adult in good health.

The chain is built from TRBV5-6 and TRBJ2-7; possible D gene TRBD1, 6 bases. CDR3 length equals 14 residues. Trimming stripped 4 bases from V and 0 bases from J, with 11 bases between. Germline V lookup: CDR1 SGHDT, CDR2 YYEEEE. The CDR3 bases are TGTGCCAGCAGCATCACAGGGCTCTCCTACGAGCAGTACTTC. Its translation: CASSITGLSYEQYF.

The V call is TRBV4-1, the J call TRBJ1-5, with 8 bases matching TRBD1. Trimming took 1 base from V and 8 from J; bases not matched to a gene: 13. The CDR3 runs 17 residues. CDR1 MGHRA and CDR2 YSYEKL come from the germline V gene. The CDR3, as DNA: TGCGCCAGCAGCCAAGGAGTCAGGGGGCCCCCGGGCGAGCCCCAGCATTTT. It is translated as CASSQGVRGPPGEPQHF.

The J gene is TRBJ1-5, the V gene TRBV20-1, with 9 bases matching TRBD1. Trimming removed 3 bases from V and 5 bases from J; junction bases left unmatched: 8. The CDR3 has 15 amino acids. Germline CDR1 and CDR2: DFQATT and SNEGSKA (reference sequence). This CDR3 reads CSASGGTGIDQPQHF. The DNA of the CDR3 is TGCAGTGCTAGTGGCGGGACAGGGATCGATCAGCCCCAGCATTTT.

The rearrangement uses TRBV10-1 and TRBJ1-1, with D possibly matching TRBD1 (5 bases). CDR3 size: 13 residues. Looked up from germline, CDR1 is WNHNN and CDR2 is SYGVQD (reference sequence). V was clipped by 6 bases and J by 2 bases, with 10 bases between them. The CDR3: CASRRRENTEAFF. CDR3 DNA: TGCGCCAGCAGACGCAGGGAAAACACTGAAGCTTTCTTT.

V is TRBV19 and J is TRBJ2-1; TRBD2 agrees at 9 bases. Germline CDR1 is LNHDA and CDR2 is SQIVND (reference sequence). This CDR3 region has 15 residues. J lost 7 bases, V lost 2 bases, and 6 bases had no gene match. DNA of the CDR3: TGTGCCAGTAGTATACCGGGACTAGCAGGGAATGAGCAGTTCTTC. Translation gives CASSIPGLAGNEQFF.

This clone appeared a few times. The CDR3 sequence is CAISDSTYGYTF. The CDR3 DNA follows: TGTGCCATCTCGGACAGCACCTATGGCTACACCTTC. The gene calls are TRBV10-3 and TRBJ1-2, with D possibly TRBD1 on 6 matching bases. The CDR3 is made up of 12 amino acids. Per the germline V gene, CDR1 is ENHRY and CDR2 is SYGVKD. Deletions cut 8 bases from V and 4 bases from J, with 11 bases between.

There are a few counts of this clone. The CDR3 loop is CASSFPGHSYEQYF. The CDR3 nucleotides read TGTGCCAGCAGCTTCCCAGGTCACTCCTACGAGCAGTACTTC. The chain couples TRBV5-6 to TRBJ2-7; D remains unclear. The CDR3 spans 14 residues. Trimming left V 2 bases short and J 0 bases short, with 9 bases between. Germline V gene sequence: CDR1 SGHDT, CDR2 YYEEEE.